Sequencing of this T cell receptor beta chain was carried out in a study of Ad26.COV2.S vaccination and SARS-CoV-2 variants (dated by TCRdb to the early 2020s). A note on the overall study: Donors in the vaccine arm were drawn from COV1001, a phase I-IIa trial of Ad26.COV2.S in healthy adults that was multicentre, randomized, double-blind and placebo-controlled. Investigators remained blinded to trial group allocation during experiments and outcome assessment. A total of 32 samples were included in the TCR-sequenced set, comprising around 19 Ad26.COV2.S vaccine recipients, 5 placebo recipients and 8 SARS-CoV-2 convalescent individuals. Ad26.COV2.S was administered intramuscularly at a dose of 5x10^10 or 1x10^11 viral particles, either as one shot or as two shots given 56 days apart. Participants in the trial were split at random into five groups of five each, receiving low-dose or high-dose Ad26.COV2.S once or twice, or else placebo on both occasions. TCRbeta repertoire sequencing served as the tool for gauging how specific and how broad the SARS-CoV-2-reactive T cell receptors were following Ad26.COV2.S vaccination. What the research found in general, with its limitations: Vaccine and placebo recipients had similar non-spike TCR breadth, a finding consistent with the vaccine containing only spike. After vaccination, spike-specific CD8+ and CD4+ T cell responses were reported to show substantial breadth. The study was not powered for comparison of responses between vaccine doses or regimens. According to the authors, total T cell responses may have been underestimated by the TCR breadth and depth analyses. Ad26.COV2.S recipients had higher spike-specific TCR breadth than placebo recipients (P = 0.0014).

The immunoSEQ Assay was used to sequence TCRbeta CDR3 regions. After extraction, genomic DNA underwent amplification by bias-controlled multiplex PCR, followed by high-throughput sequencing. The source study handled its data this way. To quantify the absolute abundance of every unique TCRbeta CDR3 region, sequences were collapsed and filtered. T cell fraction was estimated by normalizing TCRbeta template counts to usable DNA, with usable DNA measured through amplification of reference genes found in all nucleated cells. Repertoire TCRs were annotated as SARS-CoV-2-specific by exact matching of V gene, CDR3 amino acid sequence and J gene to a known reactive TCR set. MIRA supplied the reference SARS-CoV-2 TCR set, which was filtered for enrichment in COVID-19-positive ImmuneCODE repertoires so that public or cross-reactive TCRs were removed. Based on the MIRA antigens, annotated TCRs were further analysed at the level of specific ORF or position within ORF. Breadth was defined as annotated unique rearrangements over total unique productive rearrangements; depth was the summed frequency of those rearrangements. Two-sided Wilcoxon rank-sum tests were applied when comparing TCR breadth between groups. TCRdb mirrors the immuneACCESS table, restricted to in-frame sequences. Some clones are absent from its copies; in checked studies, under half trace to an unresolved V gene, and the reason for the others is unknown. That table furnishes V, J and clone size, whereas the DNA furnished D and trimming. Present in this sample are around 340,000 clones, 75% to 90% of which were seen just once. The ten largest clonotypes hold roughly 10% of the sample.

In the paper's terms, the treatment or condition label means: some 20 received Ad26.COV2.S at low or high dose, single or two shots; about 5 received placebo; per-sample allocation not given. Repertoires of vaccine and placebo recipients were sequenced from samples taken on day 63 after the first injection. Cohort 1b enrolled about two dozen adults aged 18-55 years at a single site in Boston, USA, between 29 July and 7 August 2020. Ad26.COV2.S was a replication-incompetent adenovirus type 26 vector expressing a prefusion-stabilized SARS-CoV-2 spike protein from the original Wuhan strain. V drops 10 bases and J drops 2 bases, leaving 12 bases in between. The CDR3 covers 13 residues, taking in both the cysteine and the phenylalanine. The retained sequence is limited to the CDR3, 39 bases, with the frame set at the first base. Sequences KGHDR (CDR1) and SFDVKD (CDR2) are obtained from the germline V gene.

With regard to this clone: Its recognized antigen is unknown. Qualities for individual bases were not recorded, and no much larger clone is one base off.

The TCR was taken from a person between 18 and 65 years old who received the Ad26.COV2.S COVID-19 vaccine or a placebo. The rearranged segments are TRBV24-1 and TRBJ2-3; the D gene assignment is ambiguous. Sequenced here: peripheral blood, sampled in a trial of Ad26.COV2.S vaccine versus placebo. The CDR3 protein sequence reads: CATSQGTTDTQYF. In nucleotides, the sequence is TGTGCCACGTCCCAAGGTACCACAGATACGCAGTATTTT.